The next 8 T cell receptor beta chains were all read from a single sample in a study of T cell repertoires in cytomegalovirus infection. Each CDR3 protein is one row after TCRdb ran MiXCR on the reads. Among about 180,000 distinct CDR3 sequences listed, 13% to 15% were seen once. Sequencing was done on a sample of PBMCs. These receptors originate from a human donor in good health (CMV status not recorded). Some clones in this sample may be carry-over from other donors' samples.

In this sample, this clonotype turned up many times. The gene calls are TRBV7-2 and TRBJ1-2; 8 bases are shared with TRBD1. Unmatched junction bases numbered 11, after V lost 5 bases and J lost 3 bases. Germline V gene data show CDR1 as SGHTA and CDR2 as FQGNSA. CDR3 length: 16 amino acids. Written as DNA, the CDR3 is TGTGCCAGCAGCATAGGACAGGGAAGAGGCCACTATGGCTACACCTTC. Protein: CASSIGQGRGHYGYTF.

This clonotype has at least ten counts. CDR3 sequence: CASSQDGRGDNEQFF. CDR3 in DNA: TGTGCCAGCAGCCAGGACGGTCGCGGAGACAATGAGCAGTTCTTC. The chain links TRBV14 to TRBJ2-1; no clear D. The V end was cut by 3 bases, the J end by 5 bases, with 14 bases between. This CDR3 region has 15 residues. The germline gives CDR1 SGHDN, CDR2 FVKESK.

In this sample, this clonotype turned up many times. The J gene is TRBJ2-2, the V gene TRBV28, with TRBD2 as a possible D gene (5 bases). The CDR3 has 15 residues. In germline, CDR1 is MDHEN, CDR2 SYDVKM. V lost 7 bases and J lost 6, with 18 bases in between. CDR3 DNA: TGTGCCAGCAACTCACTAGGAGTTGAGGCCGGGGAGCTGTTTTTT. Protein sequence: CASNSLGVEAGELFF.

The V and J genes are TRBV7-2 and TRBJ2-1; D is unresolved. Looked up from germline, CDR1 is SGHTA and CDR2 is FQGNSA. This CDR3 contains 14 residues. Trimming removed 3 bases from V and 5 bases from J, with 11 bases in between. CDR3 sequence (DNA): TGTGCCAGCAGCTTTTCGTCGCAACACAATGAGCAGTTCTTC. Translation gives CASSFSSQHNEQFF.

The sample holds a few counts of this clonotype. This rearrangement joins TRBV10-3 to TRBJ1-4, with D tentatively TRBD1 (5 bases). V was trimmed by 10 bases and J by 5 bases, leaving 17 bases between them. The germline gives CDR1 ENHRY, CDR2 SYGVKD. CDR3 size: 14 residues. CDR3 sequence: CATTDFRANEKLFF. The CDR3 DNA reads TGTGCCACTACGGATTTCAGGGCCAATGAAAAACTGTTTTTT.

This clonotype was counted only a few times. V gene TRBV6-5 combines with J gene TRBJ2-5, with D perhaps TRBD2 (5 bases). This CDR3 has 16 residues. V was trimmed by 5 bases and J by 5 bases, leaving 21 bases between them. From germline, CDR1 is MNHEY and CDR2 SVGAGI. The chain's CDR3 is CASSTRTGKQYETQYF. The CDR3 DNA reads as TGTGCCAGCAGTACGCGGACTGGGAAGCAATATGAGACCCAGTACTTC.

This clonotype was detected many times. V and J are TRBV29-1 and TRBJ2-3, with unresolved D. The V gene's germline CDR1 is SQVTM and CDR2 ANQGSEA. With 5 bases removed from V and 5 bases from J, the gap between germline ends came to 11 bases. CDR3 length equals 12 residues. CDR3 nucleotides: TGCAGCGTTCCAACCCGTAGAGATACGCAGTATTTT. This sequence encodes CSVPTRRDTQYF.

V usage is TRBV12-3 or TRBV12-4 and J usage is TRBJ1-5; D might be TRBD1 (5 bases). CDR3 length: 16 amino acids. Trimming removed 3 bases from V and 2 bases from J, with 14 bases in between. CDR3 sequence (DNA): TGTGCCAGCAGTTTTGTCCAGGGAAAAGGCAATCAGCCCCAGCATTTT. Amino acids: CASSFVQGKGNQPQHF.